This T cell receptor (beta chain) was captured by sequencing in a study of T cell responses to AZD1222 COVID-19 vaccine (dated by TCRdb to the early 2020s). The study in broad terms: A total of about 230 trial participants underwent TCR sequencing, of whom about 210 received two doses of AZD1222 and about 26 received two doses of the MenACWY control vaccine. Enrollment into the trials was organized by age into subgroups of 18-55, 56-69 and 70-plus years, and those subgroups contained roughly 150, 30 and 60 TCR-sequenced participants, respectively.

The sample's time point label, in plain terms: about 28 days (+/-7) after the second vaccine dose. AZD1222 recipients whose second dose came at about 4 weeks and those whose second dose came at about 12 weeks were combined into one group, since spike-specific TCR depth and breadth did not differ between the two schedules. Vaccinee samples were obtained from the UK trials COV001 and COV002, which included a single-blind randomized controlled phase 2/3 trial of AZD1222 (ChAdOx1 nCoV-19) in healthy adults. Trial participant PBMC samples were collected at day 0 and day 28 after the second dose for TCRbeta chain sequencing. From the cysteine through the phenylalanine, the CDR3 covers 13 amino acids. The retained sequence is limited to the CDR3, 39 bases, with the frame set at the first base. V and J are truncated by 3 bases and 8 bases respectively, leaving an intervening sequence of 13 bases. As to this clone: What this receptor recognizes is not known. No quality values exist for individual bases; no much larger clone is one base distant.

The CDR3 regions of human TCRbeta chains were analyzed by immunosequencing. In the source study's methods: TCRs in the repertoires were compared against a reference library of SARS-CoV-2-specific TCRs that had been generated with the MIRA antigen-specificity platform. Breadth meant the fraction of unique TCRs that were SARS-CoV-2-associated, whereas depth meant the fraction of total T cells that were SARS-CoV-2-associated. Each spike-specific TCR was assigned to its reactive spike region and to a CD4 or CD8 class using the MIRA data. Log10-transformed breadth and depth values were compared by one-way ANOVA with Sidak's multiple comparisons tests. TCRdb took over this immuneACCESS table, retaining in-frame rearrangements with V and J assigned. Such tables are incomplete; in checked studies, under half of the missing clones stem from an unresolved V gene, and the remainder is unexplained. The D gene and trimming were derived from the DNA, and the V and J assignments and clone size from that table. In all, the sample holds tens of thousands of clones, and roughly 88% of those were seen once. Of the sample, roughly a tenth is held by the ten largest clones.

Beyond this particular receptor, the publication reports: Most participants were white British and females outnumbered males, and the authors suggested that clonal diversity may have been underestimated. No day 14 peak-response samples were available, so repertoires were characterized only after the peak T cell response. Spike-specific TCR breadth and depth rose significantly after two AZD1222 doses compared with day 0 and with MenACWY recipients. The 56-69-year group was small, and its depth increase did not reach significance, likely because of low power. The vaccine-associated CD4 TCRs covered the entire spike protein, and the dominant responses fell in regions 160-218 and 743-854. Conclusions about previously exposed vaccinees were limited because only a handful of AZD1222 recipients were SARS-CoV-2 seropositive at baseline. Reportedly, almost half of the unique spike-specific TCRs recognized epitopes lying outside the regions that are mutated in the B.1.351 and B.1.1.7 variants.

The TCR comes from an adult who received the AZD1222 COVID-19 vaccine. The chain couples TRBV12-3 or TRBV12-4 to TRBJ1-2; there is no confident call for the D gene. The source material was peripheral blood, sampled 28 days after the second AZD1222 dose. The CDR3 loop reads CASSLRRPGGYTF. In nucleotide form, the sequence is TGTGCCAGCAGTTTGAGGAGGCCGGGCGGCTACACCTTC.